The 10 T cell receptor beta chains below all came from one sample that was sequenced in a study of cytomegalovirus exposure and HLA in healthy donors. 13 Jbeta primers and 60 Vbeta primers were used for the PCR. The table came from immunoSEQ multiplex PCR; TCRdb's copy has only in-frame clones and leaves some out. The table lists under 95,000 clones, around 79% of them singletons. Sequences were obtained from PBMCs. The receptor source for this set is a woman aged 40 to 50 in good health and CMV-seropositive.

The chain combines TRBV18 with TRBJ1-4, with D possibly being TRBD1 (5 bases). CDR3 length equals 13 residues. V was clipped by 5 bases and J by 8 bases, with 12 bases between them. Germline V gene sequence: CDR1 KGHSH, CDR2 LQKENI. CDR3 residues: CASSAGLREKLFF. DNA of the CDR3: TGTGCCAGCTCAGCAGGGCTGCGGGAAAAACTGTTTTTT. The full variable domain, rest sourced from reference TRBV18 and TRBJ1-4, is NAGVMQNPRHLVRRRGQEARLRCSPMKGHSHVYWYRQLPEEGLKFMVYLQKENIIDESGMPKERFSAEFPKEGPSILRIQQVVRGDSAAYFCASSAGLREKLFFGSGTQLSVL.

V usage is TRBV19 and J usage is TRBJ2-6, with D uncertain. Looked up from germline, CDR1 is LNHDA and CDR2 is SQIVND (reference sequence). This CDR3 contains 16 residues. The V gene lost 5 bases and the J gene lost 0 bases, with 11 bases spanning the gap. In DNA, the CDR3 is TGTGCCAGTAGTTCCCAGGTGACCTCTGGGGCCAACGTCCTGACTTTC. Protein sequence: CASSSQVTSGANVLTF.

V and J are TRBV2 and TRBJ2-5; TRBD2 might be the D (6 bases). Trimming removed 5 bases at V and 3 bases at J, with 22 bases between. Germline CDR1 and CDR2: SNHLY and FYNNEI. This CDR3 is built from 17 residues. The CDR3 here is CASSNPNSRGTEETQYF. CDR3 DNA sequence: TGTGCCAGCAGTAATCCCAACTCGCGGGGTACCGAAGAGACCCAGTACTTC.

The chain recombines TRBV6-5 with TRBJ2-1; D unclear. The V gene lost 2 bases and the J gene lost 3 bases, with 8 bases spanning the gap. Looked up from germline, CDR1 is MNHEY and CDR2 is SVGAGI. There are 14 residues in the CDR3. The CDR3 coding sequence is TGTGCCAGCAGTTACGGCGGATTCTACAATGAGCAGTTCTTC. Its translation is CASSYGGFYNEQFF.

This clone was counted between two and nine times. V gene TRBV30 combines with J gene TRBJ2-7; 10 bases match TRBD1. This CDR3 is 13 amino acids long. Germline CDR1 is GTSNPN and CDR2 is SVGIG (reference sequence). V shed 6 bases and J 5 bases; nucleotides not matched to a gene: 7. The DNA for the CDR3 is TGTGCCTGCGGGGGGACAGGGGCCAACGAGCAGTACTTC. As protein: CACGGTGANEQYF.

The rearrangement joins TRBV13 to TRBJ1-1, with TRBD1 matching 11 bases. Germline assignment: CDR1 PRHDT and CDR2 FYEKMQ (reference sequence). With 5 bases clipped from V and 6 bases from J, the junction kept 11 bases outside the gene matches. The CDR3 runs to 16 residues. The CDR3 DNA sequence: TGTGCCAGCAGCCCCATAGGGGACAGGGGGAGAGCTGAAGCTTTCTTT. This translates into CASSPIGDRGRAEAFF.

The chain joins TRBV5-6 to TRBJ2-7, with TRBD2 matching 13 bases. The J segment lost 6 bases and the V segment lost 2 bases, leaving 5 bases of the junction unmatched. Germline values: CDR1 SGHDT, CDR2 YYEEEE. This CDR3 is 15 amino acids long. The CDR3 nucleotides are TGTGCCAGCAGCTTACCGGGACTAGCGGGATTCGAGCAGTACTTC. Its translation is CASSLPGLAGFEQYF.

The chain couples TRBV27 to TRBJ2-7; 9 bases fit TRBD1. Germline CDR1 is MNHEY and CDR2 is SMNVEV (reference sequence). V lost 4 bases to trimming and J lost 1 base; unmatched junction nucleotides: 8. The CDR3 spans 16 residues. The CDR3 here is CASSWDWTGASYEQYF. The CDR3 nucleotides read TGTGCCAGCAGTTGGGATTGGACAGGGGCTTCCTACGAGCAGTACTTC.

V and J are TRBV5-4 and TRBJ2-7, with TRBD1 matching 10 bases. The germline CDR1 and CDR2 sequences are SGHNT and YYREEE (reference sequence). CDR3 length: 16 amino acids. With 0 bases clipped from V and 5 bases from J, the junction kept 8 bases outside the gene matches. The CDR3 reads CASSLAGGQGFHEQYF. CDR3 nucleotide sequence: TGTGCCAGCAGCTTGGCCGGGGGACAGGGGTTCCACGAGCAGTACTTC.

V gene TRBV5-1 combines with J gene TRBJ1-1; TRBD1 aligns across 9 bases. Looked up from germline, CDR1 is SGHRS and CDR2 is YFSETQ. CDR3 length equals 15 residues. Trimming at V came to 4 bases and at J to 5 bases, leaving 9 bases not matched to a gene. This CDR3 is CASSPRGQGRTEAFF. The CDR3 DNA reads TGCGCCAGCAGCCCGCGTGGACAGGGGAGGACTGAAGCTTTCTTT.